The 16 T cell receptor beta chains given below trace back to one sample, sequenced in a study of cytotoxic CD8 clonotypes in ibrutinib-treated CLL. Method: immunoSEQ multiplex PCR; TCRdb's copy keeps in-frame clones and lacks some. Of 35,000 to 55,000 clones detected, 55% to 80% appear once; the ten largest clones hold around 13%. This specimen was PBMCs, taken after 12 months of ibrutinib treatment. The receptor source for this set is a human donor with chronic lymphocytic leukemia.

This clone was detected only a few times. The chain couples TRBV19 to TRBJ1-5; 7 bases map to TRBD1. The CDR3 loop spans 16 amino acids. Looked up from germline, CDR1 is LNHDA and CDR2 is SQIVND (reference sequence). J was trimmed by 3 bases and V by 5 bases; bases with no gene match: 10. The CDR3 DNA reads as TGTGCCAGTAGTGCCCGTACGACAGGGTTCAATCAGCCCCAGCATTTT. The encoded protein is CASSARTTGFNQPQHF.

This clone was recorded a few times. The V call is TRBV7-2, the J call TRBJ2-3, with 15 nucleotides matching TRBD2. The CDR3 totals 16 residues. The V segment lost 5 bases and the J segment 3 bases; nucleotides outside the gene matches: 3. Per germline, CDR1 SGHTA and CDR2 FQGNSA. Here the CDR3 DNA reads TGTGCCAGCAGCCGGACTAGCGGGGGGGCGACAGATACGCAGTATTTT. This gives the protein CASSRTSGGATDTQYF.

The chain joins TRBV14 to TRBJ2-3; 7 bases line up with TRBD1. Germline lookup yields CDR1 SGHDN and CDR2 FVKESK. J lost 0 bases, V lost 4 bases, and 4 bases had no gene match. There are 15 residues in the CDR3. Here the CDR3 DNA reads TGTGCCAGCAGCCCCACGGGACAGAGCACAGATACGCAGTATTTT. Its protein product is CASSPTGQSTDTQYF.

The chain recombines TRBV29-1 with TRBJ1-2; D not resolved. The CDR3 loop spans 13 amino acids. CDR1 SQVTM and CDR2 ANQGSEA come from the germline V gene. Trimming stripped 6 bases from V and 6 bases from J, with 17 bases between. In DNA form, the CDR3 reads TGCAGCGTCCCGCTAACAGTTCAAGATGGCTACACCTTC. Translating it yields CSVPLTVQDGYTF.

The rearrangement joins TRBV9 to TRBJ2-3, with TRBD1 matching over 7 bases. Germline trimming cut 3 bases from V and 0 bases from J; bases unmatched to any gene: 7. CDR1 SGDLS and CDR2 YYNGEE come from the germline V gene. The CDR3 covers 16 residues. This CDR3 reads CASSALGQQSTDTQYF. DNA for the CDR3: TGTGCCAGCAGCGCCCTGGGACAGCAAAGCACAGATACGCAGTATTTT.

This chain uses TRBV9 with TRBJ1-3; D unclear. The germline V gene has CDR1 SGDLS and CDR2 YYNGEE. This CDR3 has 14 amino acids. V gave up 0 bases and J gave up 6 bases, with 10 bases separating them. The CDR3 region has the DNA TGTGCCAGCAGCGTAGGTGGCAGTTCAAACACCATATATTTT. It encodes CASSVGGSSNTIYF.

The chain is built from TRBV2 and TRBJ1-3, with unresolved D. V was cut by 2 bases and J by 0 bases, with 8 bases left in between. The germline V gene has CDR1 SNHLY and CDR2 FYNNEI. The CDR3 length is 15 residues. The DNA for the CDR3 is TGTGCCAGCAGTGAATCGAGTCACTCTGGAAACACCATATATTTT. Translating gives CASSESSHSGNTIYF.

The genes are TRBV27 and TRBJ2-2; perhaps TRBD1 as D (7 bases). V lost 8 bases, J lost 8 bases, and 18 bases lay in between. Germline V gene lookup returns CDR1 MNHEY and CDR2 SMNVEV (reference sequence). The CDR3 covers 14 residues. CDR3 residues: CASPVPRGDGELFF. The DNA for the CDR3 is TGTGCCAGCCCGGTCCCCAGGGGGGATGGGGAGCTGTTTTTT.

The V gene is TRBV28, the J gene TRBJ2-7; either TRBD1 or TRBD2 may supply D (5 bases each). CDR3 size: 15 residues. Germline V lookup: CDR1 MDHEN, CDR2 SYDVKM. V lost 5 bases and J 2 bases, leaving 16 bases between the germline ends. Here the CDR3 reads CASSAPGRSTYEQYF. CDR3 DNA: TGTGCCAGCAGTGCGCCGGGACGGTCAACCTACGAGCAGTACTTC.

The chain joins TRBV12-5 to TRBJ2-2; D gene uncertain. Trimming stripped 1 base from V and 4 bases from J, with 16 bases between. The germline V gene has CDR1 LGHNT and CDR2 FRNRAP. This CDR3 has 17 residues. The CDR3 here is CASGLAPTSEFTGELFF. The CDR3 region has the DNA TGTGCTAGTGGTTTGGCTCCAACTTCGGAATTCACCGGGGAGCTGTTTTTT.

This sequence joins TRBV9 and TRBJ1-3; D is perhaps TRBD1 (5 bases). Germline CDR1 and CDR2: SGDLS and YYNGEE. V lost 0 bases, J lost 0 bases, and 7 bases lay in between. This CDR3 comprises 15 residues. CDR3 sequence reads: CASSVDRNSGNTIYF. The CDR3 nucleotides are TGTGCCAGCAGCGTAGACAGGAACTCTGGAAACACCATATATTTT.

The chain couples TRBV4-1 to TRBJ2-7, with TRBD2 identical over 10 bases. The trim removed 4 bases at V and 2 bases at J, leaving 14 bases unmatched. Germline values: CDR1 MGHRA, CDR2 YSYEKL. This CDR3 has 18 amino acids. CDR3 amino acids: CASSPWTSGGVSPYEQYF. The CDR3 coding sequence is TGCGCCAGCAGCCCCTGGACTAGCGGTGGTGTTAGCCCCTACGAGCAGTACTTC.

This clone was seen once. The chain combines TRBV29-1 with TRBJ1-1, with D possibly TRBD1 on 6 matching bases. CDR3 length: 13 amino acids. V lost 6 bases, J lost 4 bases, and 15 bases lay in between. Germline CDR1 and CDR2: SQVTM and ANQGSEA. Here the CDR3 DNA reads TGCAGCGTCGACACGGGGGGGGCCACTGAAGCTTTCTTT. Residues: CSVDTGGATEAFF.

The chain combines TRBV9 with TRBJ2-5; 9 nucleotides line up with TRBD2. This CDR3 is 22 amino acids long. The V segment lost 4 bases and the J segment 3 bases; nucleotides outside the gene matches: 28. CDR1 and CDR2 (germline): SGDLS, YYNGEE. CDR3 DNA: TGTGCCAGCAGCAAGTCGGCCGCTTGGATTAGCGGGGGCCTCGTTAACGAAGAGACCCAGTACTTC. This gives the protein CASSKSAAWISGGLVNEETQYF.

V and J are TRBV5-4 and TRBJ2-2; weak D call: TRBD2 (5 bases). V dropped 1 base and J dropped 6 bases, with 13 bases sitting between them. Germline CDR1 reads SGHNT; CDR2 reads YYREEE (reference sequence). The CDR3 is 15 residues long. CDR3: CASSLNPGSSGELFF. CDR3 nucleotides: TGTGCCAGCAGCTTGAATCCGGGGAGTTCCGGGGAGCTGTTTTTT.

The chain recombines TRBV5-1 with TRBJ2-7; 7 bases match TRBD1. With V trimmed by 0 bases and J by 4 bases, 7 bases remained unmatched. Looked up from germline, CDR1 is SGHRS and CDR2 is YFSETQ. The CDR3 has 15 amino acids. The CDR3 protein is CASSLVGTEGYEQYF. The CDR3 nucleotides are TGCGCCAGCAGCTTGGTCGGGACAGAGGGTTACGAGCAGTACTTC.